The 32 T cell receptor beta chains given below trace back to one sample, sequenced in a study of T cells in Graves' hyperthyroidism and ophthalmopathy. The source material, RNA transcripts, was used to amplify TCR beta CDR3 regions. The HTBI primer set was used in a first-round RT-PCR of the TCR CDR3. Using its own MiXCR run on the multiplex PCR reads, TCRdb lists one record per CDR3 protein. The data hold about 560,000 distinct CDR3 sequences, with 16% observed a single time. The sample was blood. These receptors were obtained from a woman aged 18-35 years with Graves' hyperthyroidism.

Note on this clonotype: A read error may be the cause here, since a much bigger clone is one base away. The chain links TRBV6-1 to TRBJ1-5; D may be TRBD1 (5 bases). V was cut by 1 base and J by 3 bases, with 10 bases left in between. CDR3 length: 15 residues. Germline V gives CDR1 MNHNS, CDR2 SASEGT. This chain's CDR3 is CASSEVDSHNQPQHF. The CDR3 region has the DNA TGTGCCAGCAGTGAAGTCGACAGTCACAATCAGCCCCAGCATTTT.

V and J are TRBV28 and TRBJ1-3; the D is unclear. Germline CDR1 and CDR2: MDHEN and SYDVKM. The V end lost 3 bases, the J end lost 0 bases, and 9 bases lay between the germline ends. CDR3 length: 15 amino acids. CDR3 region: CASSFPAVSGNTIYF. CDR3 in DNA: TGTGCCAGCAGTTTCCCGGCTGTCTCTGGAAACACCATATATTTT. The full variable domain, rest sourced from reference TRBV28 and TRBJ1-3, is DVKVTQSSRYLVKRTGEKVFLECVQDMDHENMFWYRQDPGLGLRLIYFSYDVKMKEKGDIPEGYSVSREKKERFSLILESASTNQTSMYLCASSFPAVSGNTIYFGEGSWLTVV.

This clonotype has a count of ten or more. The V and J genes are TRBV12-3 or TRBV12-4 and TRBJ2-4; D may be TRBD2 (5 bases). Trimming cost V 6 bases and J 2 bases, with 11 bases left between them. The CDR3 is made up of 14 amino acids. The CDR3 reads CASRSTNPKNIQYF. The DNA for the CDR3 is TGTGCCAGCAGGTCGACTAATCCCAAAAACATTCAGTACTTC.

This clonotype was picked up many times. This chain links TRBV9 with TRBJ1-6; maybe TRBD1 (5 bases). The germline V and J ends were trimmed by 3 bases and 6 bases, with 7 bases remaining between them. The CDR3 extends over 13 amino acids. The germline gives CDR1 SGDLS, CDR2 YYNGEE. In DNA, the CDR3 is TGTGCCAGCAGCGAGGGACTTAATTCACCCCTCCACTTT. It is translated as CASSEGLNSPLHF. Combining the CDR3 with reference TRBV9 and TRBJ1-6 gives the whole variable domain DSGVTQTPKHLITATGQRVTLRCSPRSGDLSVYWYQQSLDQGLQFLIQYYNGEERAKGNILERFSAQQFPDLHSELNLSSLELGDSALYFCASSEGLNSPLHFGNGTRLTVT.

This clonotype was detected ten times or more. V usage is TRBV20-1 and J usage is TRBJ2-3, with D maybe TRBD1 (6 bases). Germline V lookup: CDR1 DFQATT, CDR2 SNEGSKA (reference sequence). Trimming took off 5 bases at V and 0 bases at J, with 15 bases between the two ends. The CDR3 has 15 amino acids. CDR3 DNA: TGCAGTGCTCCTAACAGGGAGACTAGCACAGATACGCAGTATTTT. Its protein product is CSAPNRETSTDTQYF.

This clonotype was recorded many times. The chain joins TRBV28 to TRBJ2-7, with D possibly TRBD1 on 5 matching bases. This CDR3 region has 14 residues. V lost 7 bases and J 3 bases, leaving 16 bases between the germline ends. CDR1 MDHEN and CDR2 SYDVKM come from the germline V gene. CDR3 region: CASKGRAQIYEQYF. CDR3 in DNA: TGTGCCAGCAAGGGGCGAGCCCAAATCTACGAGCAGTACTTC. Full variable domain (rest looked up from reference TRBV28 and TRBJ2-7): DVKVTQSSRYLVKRTGEKVFLECVQDMDHENMFWYRQDPGLGLRLIYFSYDVKMKEKGDIPEGYSVSREKKERFSLILESASTNQTSMYLCASKGRAQIYEQYFGPGTRLTVT.

The chain carries TRBV19 and TRBJ1-5, with TRBD1 matching 8 bases. The V segment lost 4 bases and the J segment 2 bases; nucleotides outside the gene matches: 7. The CDR3 extends over 16 amino acids. The germline CDR1 and CDR2 sequences are LNHDA and SQIVND (reference sequence). The CDR3 DNA sequence: TGTGCCAGTAGTACCCGGACAGGGAAAGGCAATCAGCCCCAGCATTTT. Its protein product is CASSTRTGKGNQPQHF.

This clonotype showed up just a few times. V usage is TRBV13 and J usage is TRBJ1-3; 11 bases line up with TRBD1. This CDR3 contains 19 residues. CDR1 PRHDT and CDR2 FYEKMQ come from the germline V gene (reference sequence). J lost 0 bases, V lost 2 bases, and 9 bases had no gene match. The CDR3: CASSLLSDRGLLSGNTIYF. The CDR3 nucleotides are TGTGCCAGCAGCTTATTATCGGACAGGGGGCTTCTCTCTGGAAACACCATATATTTT. Variable domain in full (rest from reference TRBV13 and TRBJ1-3): AAGVIQSPRHLIKEKRETATLKCYPIPRHDTVYWYQQGPGQDPQFLISFYEKMQSDKGSIPDRFSAQQFSDYHSELNMSSLELGDSALYFCASSLLSDRGLLSGNTIYFGEGSWLTVV.

This clonotype was seen at least ten times. The chain joins TRBV2 to TRBJ2-5; TRBD2 might be the D (5 bases). The CDR3 runs 12 residues. Germline assignment: CDR1 SNHLY and CDR2 FYNNEI. V was trimmed by 4 bases and J by 7 bases, leaving 10 bases between them. The CDR3, as DNA: TGTGCCAGCAGTGTGAGCGGAGTGACCCAGTACTTC. Translation gives CASSVSGVTQYF.

This chain joins TRBV5-5 and TRBJ2-7, with TRBD2 as a possible D gene (5 bases). Trimming left V 0 bases short and J 2 bases short, with 12 bases between. The germline V gene encodes CDR1 SGHKS and CDR2 YYEKEE (reference sequence). The CDR3 has 15 residues. The CDR3 sequence is CASSLEGEGPYEQYF. The CDR3 nucleotides are TGTGCCAGCAGCTTGGAAGGTGAGGGCCCCTACGAGCAGTACTTC.

This clonotype was observed a handful of times. The chain recombines TRBV4-1 with TRBJ2-4; 10 bases fit TRBD2. In germline, CDR1 is MGHRA, CDR2 YSYEKL. This CDR3 spans 19 amino acids. V lost 0 bases, J lost 8 bases, and 16 bases stayed unmatched. The DNA of the CDR3 is TGCGCCAGCAGCCAAGACTCTGGGGCTAGCGGGGGCCCCGGGCACATTCAGTACTTC. Translation gives CASSQDSGASGGPGHIQYF.

The rearrangement uses TRBV6-5 and TRBJ2-2; 10 bases map to TRBD1. The CDR3 is made up of 17 amino acids. Losses at the gene ends were 0 bases for V and 4 bases for J; bases not matched to a gene: 5. Germline CDR1 and CDR2: MNHEY and SVGAGI. The CDR3 protein is CASSYSRTGGLTGELFF. The CDR3, as DNA: TGTGCCAGCAGTTACTCTAGGACAGGGGGGCTCACCGGGGAGCTGTTTTTT.

The CDR3 sequence is CASSSGGTKSSEAFF. DNA of the CDR3: TGCGCCAGCAGCTCGGGGGGGACAAAGAGCTCTGAAGCTTTCTTT. This chain links TRBV5-1 with TRBJ1-1; the D gene is possibly TRBD1 (6 bases). V was pared by 3 bases and J by 6 bases, with 18 bases between. The CDR3 is made up of 15 amino acids. Germline lookup yields CDR1 SGHRS and CDR2 YFSETQ.

The chain joins TRBV19 to TRBJ2-3; 10 nucleotides align to TRBD1. This CDR3 has 15 residues. V gave up 9 bases and J gave up 1 base; unmatched junction bases: 7. Looked up from germline, CDR1 is LNHDA and CDR2 is SQIVND (reference sequence). CDR3 DNA: TGTGCCAGCCAAGGGGACAGGGGAGGCACAGATACGCAGTATTTT. Translating gives CASQGDRGGTDTQYF.

V is TRBV29-1 and J is TRBJ2-5; 12 positions match TRBD2. Germline-derived CDR1 and CDR2 are SQVTM and ANQGSEA. V shed 2 bases, J shed 2 bases, and the junction held 6 bases outside the gene matches. The length of the CDR3 is 16 residues. The CDR3 protein is CSVEKLAGGGQETQYF. In DNA, the CDR3 is TGCAGCGTTGAAAAGCTAGCGGGAGGGGGGCAAGAGACCCAGTACTTC.

This clonotype was detected ten times or more. The rearrangement joins TRBV7-9 to TRBJ2-5, with 12 bases matching TRBD1. This CDR3 has 15 amino acids. V trimming: 5 bases; J trimming: 6 bases; junction bases outside the gene matches: 7. Germline V lookup: CDR1 SEHNR, CDR2 FQNEAQ (reference sequence). CDR3 coding DNA: TGTGCCAGCAGCCCGGGACAGGGGGCTCGACAGACCCAGTACTTC. Its protein is CASSPGQGARQTQYF.

The table lists this clonotype with a few counts. This chain connects TRBV24-1 to TRBJ1-2; tentatively, D is TRBD1 (5 bases). With 1 base removed from V and 6 bases from J, the gap between germline ends came to 8 bases. Germline V lookup: CDR1 KGHDR, CDR2 SFDVKD. The CDR3 totals 13 residues. CDR3 in DNA: TGTGCCACCAGTGATTTCATAGGGGATGGCTACACCTTC. This codes for CATSDFIGDGYTF.

This clonotype has just a few counts. The V and J genes are TRBV7-9 and TRBJ2-5, with D perhaps TRBD2 (6 bases). Deletions cut 6 bases from V and 0 bases from J, with 14 bases between. The CDR3 length is 15 residues. The germline V gene encodes CDR1 SEHNR and CDR2 FQNEAQ (reference sequence). The CDR3 protein is CASSRAGANQETQYF. As DNA, the CDR3 is TGTGCCAGCAGTCGAGCGGGCGCCAACCAAGAGACCCAGTACTTC.

Many counts were recorded for this clonotype. The V and J genes are TRBV2 and TRBJ2-7; 11 bases match TRBD2. In germline, CDR1 is SNHLY, CDR2 FYNNEI. The CDR3 sequence is 15 residues long. The V segment lost 6 bases and the J segment 4 bases; nucleotides outside the gene matches: 8. CDR3 protein: CASRETSGTNYEQYF. The DNA for the CDR3 is TGTGCCAGCAGAGAGACTAGCGGGACTAATTACGAGCAGTACTTC.

This clonotype was seen more than once but under ten times. The chain links TRBV9 to TRBJ2-1, with D uncertain. V shed 3 bases and J shed 6 bases, with 7 bases lying between them. Germline CDR1 and CDR2: SGDLS and YYNGEE. The CDR3 has 12 residues. CDR3 nucleotides: TGTGCCAGCAGCGACCCTCGCAATGAGCAGTTCTTC. Translated, it gives CASSDPRNEQFF.

This clonotype was seen a handful of times. The chain has TRBV19 and TRBJ2-7, with no clear D. Germline values: CDR1 LNHDA, CDR2 SQIVND (reference sequence). This CDR3 contains 12 residues. Trimming left V 3 bases short and J 6 bases short, with 9 bases between. In nucleotides, the CDR3 is TGTGCCAGTAGTATGCCCCGTGGCGAGCAGTACTTC. This encodes CASSMPRGEQYF.

This clonotype came up many times. This chain joins TRBV15 and TRBJ1-1; D gene ambiguous. The CDR3 contains 15 residues. Trimming removed 2 bases from V and 2 bases from J, with 12 bases in between. Germline V gives CDR1 LNHNV, CDR2 YYDKDF (reference sequence). CDR3 protein: CATSRKRQANTEAFF. The CDR3 region has the DNA TGTGCCACCAGCAGAAAGCGCCAGGCCAACACTGAAGCTTTCTTT.

This clonotype was recorded many times. The chain has TRBV12-3 or TRBV12-4 and TRBJ1-6; 8 positions match TRBD1. Unmatched junction bases numbered 6, after V lost 5 bases and J lost 9 bases. The CDR3 runs 14 residues. Written as DNA, the CDR3 is TGTGCCAGCAGTACTGGACAGGGACGTTCACCCCTCCACTTT. This codes for CASSTGQGRSPLHF.

This clonotype was found a few times. This sequence joins TRBV7-9 and TRBJ1-6; TRBD1 is a possible D gene (6 bases). There are 16 residues in the CDR3. Trimming took off 4 bases at V and 6 bases at J, with 16 bases between the two ends. The germline gives CDR1 SEHNR, CDR2 FQNEAQ (reference sequence). The CDR3 loop is CASSSTLGAGNSPLHF. DNA of the CDR3: TGTGCCAGCAGCTCCACCCTGGGGGCTGGTAATTCACCCCTCCACTTT.

The chain carries TRBV18 and TRBJ2-1, with a tentative D call TRBD2 (6 bases). The germline gives CDR1 KGHSH, CDR2 LQKENI. The CDR3 contains 18 residues. Trimming took off 0 bases at V and 0 bases at J, with 15 bases between the two ends. The CDR3 sequence is CASSPPIGEADSYNEQFF. The CDR3 DNA sequence: TGTGCCAGCTCACCACCAATTGGGGAGGCCGACTCCTACAATGAGCAGTTCTTC.

This clonotype was detected many times. This chain uses TRBV2 with TRBJ2-1; 8 positions match TRBD1. Germline CDR1 SNHLY, CDR2 FYNNEI. Trimming took 6 bases from V and 8 from J; bases not matched to a gene: 12. CDR3 length equals 15 residues. The CDR3 reads CASRARGPKGDEQFF. The CDR3 nucleotides read TGTGCCAGCAGAGCCAGGGGGCCCAAAGGGGATGAGCAGTTCTTC.

This clonotype was counted many times. The rearrangement uses TRBV3-1 and TRBJ1-1; no clear D gene. Trimming removed 6 bases from V and 3 bases from J, with 17 bases in between. The germline V gene has CDR1 LGHDT and CDR2 YNNKEL (reference sequence). The CDR3 has 15 amino acids. CDR3 sequence: CASRRTQMRDTEAFF. DNA of the CDR3: TGTGCCAGCAGACGCACTCAGATGAGGGACACTGAAGCTTTCTTT.

The genes are TRBV20-1 and TRBJ2-7, with D hard to call. V gave up 4 bases and J gave up 0 bases, with 13 bases separating them. The CDR3 covers 14 residues. The germline V gene has CDR1 DFQATT and CDR2 SNEGSKA (reference sequence). The CDR3 loop reads CSATEGQLSYEQYF. The DNA of the CDR3 is TGCAGTGCTACAGAAGGGCAGCTCTCCTACGAGCAGTACTTC.

The chain has TRBV7-8 and TRBJ2-7, with 8 nucleotides matching TRBD1. The germline CDR1 and CDR2 sequences are SGHVS and FQNEAQ. V shed 1 base, J shed 2 bases, and the junction held 4 bases outside the gene matches. This CDR3 is 15 amino acids long. CDR3 DNA sequence: TGTGCCAGCAGCTTAGACTGGGACAGGCCCTACGAGCAGTACTTC. It is translated as CASSLDWDRPYEQYF.

This clonotype turned up a few times. The chain employs TRBV5-1 and TRBJ2-7; TRBD2 matches at 8 bases. V shed 4 bases and J 2 bases; nucleotides not matched to a gene: 20. CDR3 size: 19 residues. Germline V gene lookup returns CDR1 SGHRS and CDR2 YFSETQ. CDR3 coding DNA: TGCGCCAGCAGCCCTATGCAGGTACAGCGGGAGCCGTTCCCCTACGAGCAGTACTTC. It encodes CASSPMQVQREPFPYEQYF.

This clonotype was detected a few times. V is TRBV9 and J is TRBJ2-3, with D possibly matching TRBD2 (5 bases). Germline V gene data show CDR1 as SGDLS and CDR2 as YYNGEE. The CDR3 contains 16 residues. Trimming removed 0 bases from V and 0 bases from J, with 11 bases in between. Written as DNA, the CDR3 is TGTGCCAGCAGCGTAGGTAGCGACGCTAGCACAGATACGCAGTATTTT. Its translation is CASSVGSDASTDTQYF.

This clonotype occurred many times. The chain employs TRBV29-1 and TRBJ2-7; no firm D call. The CDR3 has 12 residues. Germline values: CDR1 SQVTM, CDR2 ANQGSEA. The V and J ends lost 0 bases and 6 bases respectively, with 9 bases between them. The CDR3 reads CSVEDQGFEQYF. The CDR3 region has the DNA TGCAGCGTTGAAGATCAAGGGTTCGAGCAGTACTTC.